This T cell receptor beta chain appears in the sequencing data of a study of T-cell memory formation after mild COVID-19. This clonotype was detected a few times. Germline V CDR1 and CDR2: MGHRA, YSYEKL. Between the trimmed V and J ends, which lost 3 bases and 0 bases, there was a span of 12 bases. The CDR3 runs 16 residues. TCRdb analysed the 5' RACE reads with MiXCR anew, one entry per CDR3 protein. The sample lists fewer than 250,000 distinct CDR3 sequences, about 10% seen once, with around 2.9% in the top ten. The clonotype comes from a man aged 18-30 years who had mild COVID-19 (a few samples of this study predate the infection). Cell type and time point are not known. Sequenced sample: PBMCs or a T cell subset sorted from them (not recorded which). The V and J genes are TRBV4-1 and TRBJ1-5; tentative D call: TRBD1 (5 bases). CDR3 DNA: TGCGCCAGCAGCCAGTTAGACAGCTATAGCAATCAGCCCCAGCATTTT. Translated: CASSQLDSYSNQPQHF.